Each of the 10 T cell receptor beta chains below was sequenced from the same sample in a study of cytomegalovirus exposure and HLA in healthy donors. PCR primers comprised 60 Vbeta and 13 Jbeta primers. The method was immunoSEQ multiplex PCR; TCRdb's version includes in-frame clones alone and lacks a portion of them. In the table there are 140,000 to 150,000 clones, about 10% of which are singletons. What was sequenced was PBMCs. These receptors were collected from a man between 45 and 60 years old in good health and CMV-seronegative.

This chain uses TRBV19 with TRBJ1-1, with D possibly TRBD1 on 5 matching bases. There are 15 residues in the CDR3. Germline assignment: CDR1 LNHDA and CDR2 SQIVND (reference sequence). The V end was cut by 8 bases, the J end by 1 base, with 17 bases between. Here the CDR3 reads CASRAEGRENTEAFF. DNA for the CDR3: TGTGCCAGTCGAGCCGAAGGCAGGGAGAACACTGAAGCTTTCTTT.

The genes are TRBV7-9 and TRBJ1-5; 10 nucleotides line up with TRBD1. Germline V lookup: CDR1 SEHNR, CDR2 FQNEAQ (reference sequence). There are 13 residues in the CDR3. Losses at the gene ends were 3 bases for V and 9 bases for J; bases not matched to a gene: 2. CDR3 sequence (DNA): TGTGCCAGCAGCTTGGACAGGGGGAGGCCCCAGCATTTT. Its protein is CASSLDRGRPQHF.

The sample holds a few counts of this clone. This rearrangement joins TRBV5-1 to TRBJ2-1, with D perhaps TRBD2 (6 bases). The CDR3 is 15 amino acids. Trimming cost V 5 bases and J 10 bases, with 22 bases left between them. Germline CDR1 is SGHRS and CDR2 is YFSETQ. CDR3 residues: CASRPPGALKTEQFF. The CDR3 nucleotides are TGCGCCAGCAGGCCACCGGGAGCCCTGAAAACGGAGCAGTTCTTC. Full variable domain (rest looked up from reference TRBV5-1 and TRBJ2-1): KAGVTQTPRYLIKTRGQQVTLSCSPISGHRSVSWYQQTPGQGLQFLFEYFSETQRNKGNFPGRFSGRQFSNSRSEMNVSTLELGDSALYLCASRPPGALKTEQFFGPGTRLTVL.

This clone showed up just a few times. The rearrangement links TRBV7-8 to TRBJ2-2; 9 bases are shared with TRBD1. Germline assignment: CDR1 SGHVS and CDR2 FQNEAQ. This CDR3 has 15 amino acids. The V gene end was trimmed by 5 bases and the J gene end by 3 bases; junction bases not matched to a gene: 4. The CDR3 loop is CASSRDRVYTGELFF. As DNA, the CDR3 is TGTGCCAGCAGCCGGGACAGGGTGTACACCGGGGAGCTGTTTTTT.

The chain links TRBV6-1 to TRBJ2-1, with TRBD1 matching over 7 bases. Trimming took 8 bases from V and 4 from J; bases not matched to a gene: 2. The CDR3 length is 12 residues. Looked up from germline, CDR1 is MNHNS and CDR2 is SASEGT. The CDR3 sequence: CASETGYNEQFF. CDR3 in DNA: TGTGCCAGCGAGACAGGGTACAATGAGCAGTTCTTC.

The rearrangement links TRBV9 to TRBJ2-2; TRBD1 matches 11 bases. The CDR3 consists of 16 residues. J lost 4 bases, V lost 3 bases, and 5 bases had no gene match. The germline gives CDR1 SGDLS, CDR2 YYNGEE. The chain's CDR3 is CASSEEGTGGTGELFF. DNA of the CDR3: TGTGCCAGCAGCGAAGAGGGGACAGGGGGCACCGGGGAGCTGTTTTTT.

This clone was seen a handful of times. CDR3 sequence: CASSPGVTGDVEAFF. In DNA form, the CDR3 reads TGTGCCAGCTCACCCGGGGTGACAGGGGACGTTGAAGCTTTCTTT. The chain combines TRBV18 with TRBJ1-1; 8 bases are shared with TRBD1. The V and J ends lost 3 bases and 7 bases, in that order; junction bases with no gene match: 10. This CDR3 has 15 residues. The germline CDR1 and CDR2 sequences are KGHSH and LQKENI.

The chain joins TRBV27 to TRBJ2-1; D remains ambiguous. The CDR3 loop spans 13 amino acids. The V end lost 7 bases, the J end lost 7 bases, and 14 bases lay between the germline ends. Per the germline V gene, CDR1 is MNHEY and CDR2 is SMNVEV (reference sequence). The chain's CDR3 is CASTLGRLNEQFF. The CDR3, as DNA: TGTGCCAGCACCCTAGGTAGGCTGAATGAGCAGTTCTTC.

The chain recombines TRBV5-1 with TRBJ2-3, with 12 positions matching TRBD2. Losses at the gene ends were 3 bases for V and 1 base for J; bases not matched to a gene: 3. Germline values: CDR1 SGHRS, CDR2 YFSETQ. The CDR3 is 16 residues long. CDR3 DNA sequence: TGCGCCAGCAGCTCCCGACTAGCGGGAGGCACAGATACGCAGTATTTT. This sequence encodes CASSSRLAGGTDTQYF.

This clone was counted between two and nine times. A read error may account for a junction end that differs from germline. The V gene is TRBV7-8, the J gene TRBJ1-5; a possible D gene is TRBD1 (6 bases). Germline CDR1 reads SGHVS; CDR2 reads FQNEAQ. This CDR3 comprises 13 residues. CDR3 nucleotides: TGTGCCAGCAGCTTCAGGGGCAACCAGCCCCAGCATTTT. Translating it yields CASSFRGNQPQHF.